This T cell receptor (beta chain) was captured by sequencing in a study of early T cells in non-severe SARS-CoV-2 infection. This clonotype was seen a few times. CDR3 length: 14 amino acids. The ends were cut back, 6 bases at V and 4 bases at J, with 15 bases in the middle. The germline gives CDR1 SGDLS, CDR2 YYNGEE. From the 5' RACE reads, TCRdb called clonotypes with MiXCR, one entry per CDR3 protein. The sample has 30,000 or so distinct CDR3 sequences, 4.5% seen once. Sequenced input: whole blood. The sequence came from an adult who was a healthcare worker with PCR-confirmed SARS-CoV-2 infection or an uninfected control (not recorded which). The chain links TRBV9 to TRBJ2-3, with D maybe TRBD2 (6 bases). The CDR3 region is CASTTVLASDTQYF. The CDR3 nucleotides are TGTGCCAGCACCACAGTCCTAGCGTCAGATACGCAGTATTTT.